Below are 18 T cell receptor beta chains sequenced from a single sample in a study of cytomegalovirus exposure and HLA in healthy donors. The PCR made use of 60 Vbeta and 13 Jbeta primers. Assay: immunoSEQ multiplex PCR; the TCRdb copy retains only in-frame clones and omits some. The table records approximately 130,000 clones, 75% to 90% of them present only once. The specimen was PBMCs. The receptors stem from a man between 40 and 49 years old in good health and CMV-seronegative.

V is TRBV27 and J is TRBJ2-2; TRBD1 agrees at 8 bases. Germline V CDR1 and CDR2: MNHEY, SMNVEV (reference sequence). The CDR3 length is 13 residues. The V segment lost 9 bases and the J segment 3 bases; nucleotides outside the gene matches: 3. This CDR3 is CASTDRDTGELFF. The CDR3 DNA sequence: TGTGCCAGTACGGACAGGGACACCGGGGAGCTGTTTTTT.

V usage is TRBV6-5 and J usage is TRBJ2-1, with a tentative D call TRBD1 (5 bases). V lost 5 bases to trimming and J lost 8 bases, with 19 bases between them. This CDR3 contains 15 residues. CDR1 is MNHEY and CDR2 is SVGAGI in the germline V gene. CDR3 sequence: CASSPAAGLLDEQFF. Here the CDR3 DNA reads TGTGCCAGCAGTCCCGCTGCAGGGTTGCTGGATGAGCAGTTCTTC.

This chain joins TRBV11-2 and TRBJ2-3; TRBD2 is a possible D gene (5 bases). V was shortened by 1 base and J by 2 bases, with 13 bases between the two germline ends. The germline V gene has CDR1 SGHAT and CDR2 FQNNGV. The CDR3 extends over 16 amino acids. This chain's CDR3 is CASSLGASSITDTQYF. CDR3 nucleotide sequence: TGTGCCAGCAGCTTAGGGGCTAGCTCTATCACAGATACGCAGTATTTT.

The chain has TRBV6-1 and TRBJ2-4, with TRBD1 as a possible D gene (5 bases). The germline V gene encodes CDR1 MNHNS and CDR2 SASEGT. CDR3 length equals 17 residues. The germline V and J ends were trimmed by 3 bases and 0 bases, with 15 bases remaining between them. The CDR3 region is CASSDQTEILAKNIQYF. The DNA of the CDR3 is TGTGCCAGCAGTGATCAGACAGAAATACTAGCCAAAAACATTCAGTACTTC.

The CDR3: CASSFRDRENYGYTF. Written as DNA, the CDR3 is TGTGCCAGCAGCTTCCGGGACAGGGAGAACTATGGCTACACCTTC. V is TRBV7-2 and J is TRBJ1-2; 9 bases fit TRBD1. V shed 3 bases, J shed 2 bases, and the junction held 4 bases outside the gene matches. The CDR3 runs to 15 residues. Germline assignment: CDR1 SGHTA and CDR2 FQGNSA.

The CDR3 DNA reads as TGTGCCACCTGTTCCGGGGGGGCCTACGAGCAGTACTTC. Translated, it gives CATCSGGAYEQYF. This chain connects TRBV28 to TRBJ2-7, with 8 positions matching TRBD2. The junction had 7 bases not matched to a gene; V was cut back by 10 bases and J by 2 bases. The length of the CDR3 is 13 residues. Germline CDR1 is MDHEN and CDR2 is SYDVKM.

V is TRBV29-1 and J is TRBJ2-5, with 8 bases fitting TRBD2. There are 13 residues in the CDR3. Unmatched junction bases numbered 4, after V lost 2 bases and J lost 5 bases. The V gene's germline CDR1 is SQVTM and CDR2 ANQGSEA. Here the CDR3 reads CSVEFGGRETQYF. In DNA, the CDR3 is TGCAGCGTTGAATTTGGCGGGAGGGAGACCCAGTACTTC. The variable domain in full, completed from reference TRBV29-1 and TRBJ2-5, reads SAVISQKPSRDICQRGTSLTIQCQVDSQVTMMFWYRQQPGQSLTLIATANQGSEATYESGFVIDKFPISRPNLTFSTLTVSNMSPEDSSIYLCSVEFGGRETQYFGPGTRLLVL.

The rearrangement uses TRBV7-6 and TRBJ1-2; 7 bases align to TRBD1. CDR3 length equals 15 residues. The germline gives CDR1 SGHVS, CDR2 FNYEAQ. V shed 1 base, J shed 4 bases, and the junction held 6 bases outside the gene matches. For the CDR3, the DNA is TGTGCCAGCAGCTTAGTCGCAGGGGGTACCTATGGCTACACCTTC. Protein product: CASSLVAGGTYGYTF.

The chain joins TRBV5-1 to TRBJ1-1; no clear D. The CDR3 covers 13 residues. V lost 0 bases, J lost 7 bases, and 10 bases lay in between. The germline V gene encodes CDR1 SGHRS and CDR2 YFSETQ. The CDR3: CASSLVGLSEAFF. CDR3 bases: TGCGCCAGCAGCTTGGTGGGCCTCAGTGAAGCTTTCTTT.

This rearrangement joins TRBV9 to TRBJ1-2; 12 bases match TRBD1. J gave up 7 bases and V 4 bases, and 5 bases lay outside the gene matches. Germline CDR1 SGDLS, CDR2 YYNGEE. There are 14 residues in the CDR3. Written as DNA, the CDR3 is TGTGCCAGCAGCCCCGGGACAGGGGGCTTTGGCTACACCTTC. As protein: CASSPGTGGFGYTF.

The genes are TRBV29-1 and TRBJ1-1; D is unclear. This CDR3 has 13 amino acids. From germline, CDR1 is SQVTM and CDR2 ANQGSEA. Trimming took 3 bases from V and 0 from J, leaving 8 bases between them. CDR3 sequence reads: CSVDGLLNTEAFF. CDR3 in DNA: TGCAGCGTTGACGGACTCTTGAACACTGAAGCTTTCTTT.

The rearrangement links TRBV29-1 to TRBJ1-1; the match to TRBD1 covers 7 bases. CDR1 is SQVTM, CDR2 ANQGSEA, per germline. The CDR3 loop spans 14 amino acids. The trim removed 4 bases at V and 1 base at J, leaving 6 bases unmatched. The CDR3 coding sequence is TGCAGCGTTGGTACAGGGGTACAGAACACTGAAGCTTTCTTT. Protein sequence: CSVGTGVQNTEAFF.

J is TRBJ1-2 and V is TRBV5-5; D is possibly TRBD1 (5 bases). Deletions cut 2 bases from V and 1 base from J, with 6 bases between. Germline V gene lookup returns CDR1 SGHKS and CDR2 YYEKEE (reference sequence). The CDR3 has 13 amino acids. CDR3 residues: CASSFDSNYGYTF. CDR3 coding DNA: TGTGCCAGCAGCTTCGACAGTAACTATGGCTACACCTTC.

The chain has TRBV19 and TRBJ2-1; the match to TRBD2 covers 8 bases. The V and J ends lost 5 bases and 2 bases, in that order; junction bases with no gene match: 2. This CDR3 has 14 residues. Germline V CDR1 and CDR2: LNHDA, SQIVND (reference sequence). The DNA for the CDR3 is TGTGCCAGTAGTGTACTAGCGGCCTACAATGAGCAGTTCTTC. Amino acids: CASSVLAAYNEQFF.

The chain employs TRBV28 and TRBJ1-1; possibly TRBD1 for D (6 bases). The CDR3 runs to 14 residues. Trimming took 6 bases from V and 1 from J, leaving 12 bases between them. Germline V gene data show CDR1 as MDHEN and CDR2 as SYDVKM. In DNA, the CDR3 is TGTGCCAGCAGCGTTACAGGGCCGAACACTGAAGCTTTCTTT. Translation: CASSVTGPNTEAFF.

The chain combines TRBV9 with TRBJ2-3, with 9 bases aligning to TRBD2. CDR1 and CDR2 from the germline V gene are SGDLS and YYNGEE. The CDR3 has 16 amino acids. The V and J ends lost 4 bases and 2 bases, in that order; junction bases with no gene match: 8. In nucleotides, the CDR3 is TGTGCCAGCAGCTTCCCGACTAGCGGAAACACAGATACGCAGTATTTT. This gives the protein CASSFPTSGNTDTQYF.

In its sample, this clone was seen a few times. The J gene is TRBJ2-7, the V gene TRBV4-3, with 7 bases aligning to TRBD2. This CDR3 is built from 18 residues. Germline-derived CDR1 and CDR2 are LGHNA and YSLEER. Trimming at V came to 4 bases and at J to 2 bases, leaving 17 bases not matched to a gene. CDR3 sequence: CASSPQLRELTVPYEQYF. For the CDR3, the DNA is TGCGCCAGCAGCCCCCAGTTGCGGGAGTTAACAGTCCCCTACGAGCAGTACTTC.

This chain uses TRBV7-9 with TRBJ2-2; the match to TRBD2 covers 7 bases. The germline CDR1 and CDR2 sequences are SEHNR and FQNEAQ (reference sequence). The CDR3 has 17 amino acids. After removal of 4 bases from V and 3 bases from J, the junction contained 11 bases not matched to a gene. CDR3 coding DNA: TGTGCCAGCAGCTCAACCCTAGCGGCTCTATACACCGGGGAGCTGTTTTTT. Translating it yields CASSSTLAALYTGELFF. Full variable domain (rest looked up from reference TRBV7-9 and TRBJ2-2): DTGVSQNPRHKITKRGQNVTFRCDPISEHNRLYWYRQTLGQGPEFLTYFQNEAQLEKSRLLSDRFSAERPKGSFSTLEIQRTEQGDSAMYLCASSSTLAALYTGELFFGEGSRLTVL.